This entry is about one TCR beta chain. Its antigen is unknown. Base qualities are not recorded, but no much larger clone differs from it by a single base. TCRbeta CDR3 regions were amplified from genomic DNA by means of the immunoSEQ Assay, a bias-controlled multiplex PCR. Per the original workflow: Nucleated cell counts per sample were estimated from amplification of reference gene primers within the assay. To quantify the absolute abundance of each unique TCRbeta CDR3 rearrangement, sequence reads were collapsed and filtered. For each sample, productive Simpson clonality was calculated as the square root of Simpson's diversity index over productive rearrangements. TCRdb re-hosts the immuneACCESS table, in-frame sequences only. Its copies lack some clones; in the studies checked, an unresolved V gene accounts for under half of them, and the cause for the rest is not known. Clone size and the V and J calls come from that table; the DNA yielded D and trimming. The sample includes approximately 63,000 clones, with almost 90% observed a single time. About a fifth of the sample comes from the top ten.

The germline V gene (reference sequence) gives CDR1 as MNHEY and CDR2 as SMNVEV. The junction shows trimming of 7 bases on V and 8 bases on J, and the gene matches do not reach 11 bases of it. Measured from the cysteine to the phenylalanine, the CDR3 is 14 residues long. The sequence is cut down to CDR3 DNA, 42 bases in frame from base 1. This entry belongs to a study of blood T cell repertoires in COVID-19 (dated by TCRdb to 2018 to 2020). For the wider study: Samples from collaborators originated in the United States, Italy and Spain and spanned both the acute and convalescent phases of COVID-19. The material from the prospective study consisted of cDNA or gDNA derived from T cells, B-cell-depleted T cells, or PBMCs. Subjects who had been exposed to COVID-19, were actively infected with it, or had recovered from it provided the deeply sampled blood TCRbeta repertoires that made up the dataset. A freely available public database, intended as a resource for researchers studying the immune response to SARS-CoV-2, is where the repertoires were released. The samples were drawn from two sources: the first 160 participants of the ongoing ImmuneRACE study, and 1,200 or so subjects contributed by 6 global collaborators. Nearly every sample came with metadata listing a de-identified subject ID, COVID-19 status, age in years and sex. Where HLA class I and class II types were available, the types were taken from metadata supplied by the sample provider, not from assay-based typing.

What the research found in general, with its limitations: Clinical and demographic metadata were provided uncurated, with the amount varying by source and participant.

Collaborating institutions collected whole blood in K2EDTA tubes following their own protocols. For TCRbeta analysis, collaborators shipped samples as frozen whole blood, isolated PBMCs, or DNA extracted from either of those sample types. This receptor was identified in a woman older than 75 with active COVID-19. The rearrangement combines TRBV27 with TRBJ2-1, and 7 bases in between align with TRBD1. The sequenced material came from peripheral blood. The CDR3 protein is CASKGAGWFHEQFF. The DNA sequence is as follows: TGTGCCAGCAAGGGGGCAGGGTGGTTTCATGAGCAGTTCTTC.